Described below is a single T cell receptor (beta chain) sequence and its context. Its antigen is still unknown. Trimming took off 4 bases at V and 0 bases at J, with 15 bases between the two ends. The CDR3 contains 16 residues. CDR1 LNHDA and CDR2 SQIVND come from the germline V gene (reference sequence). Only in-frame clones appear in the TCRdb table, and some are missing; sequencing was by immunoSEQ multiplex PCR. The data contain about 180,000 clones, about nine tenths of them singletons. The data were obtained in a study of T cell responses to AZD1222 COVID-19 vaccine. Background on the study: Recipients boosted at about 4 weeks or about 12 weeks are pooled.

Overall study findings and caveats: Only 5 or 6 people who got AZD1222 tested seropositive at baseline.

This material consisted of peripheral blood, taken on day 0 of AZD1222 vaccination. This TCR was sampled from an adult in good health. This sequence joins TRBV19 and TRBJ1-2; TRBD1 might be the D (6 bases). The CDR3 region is CASSTDGQSTNYGYTF. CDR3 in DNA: TGTGCCAGTAGTACTGACGGACAGTCAACTAACTATGGCTACACCTTC.